A single sample is the source of the 9 T cell receptor beta chains below, sequenced in a study of blood T cells in healthy people across ages. The second PCR ran about 6 to 12 cycles with a sample-barcoded 5' primer and J-beta primers. TCRdb re-called the 5' RACE reads with MiXCR, one entry per CDR3 protein. The repertoire consists of about 590,000 distinct CDR3 sequences, with under 30% occurring once and the leading ten covering 15% to 18%. Input material: blood. Source of these receptors: a woman older than 75 in good health.

Turning to this clonotype: A much larger clone sits a single nucleotide away, making a read error possible. The rearrangement uses TRBV5-1 and TRBJ2-5, with TRBD1 matching over 7 bases. TRBJ2-7 matches the DNA end more closely, so the J call is doubtful. Germline assignment: CDR1 SGHRS and CDR2 YFSETQ. The CDR3 has 10 amino acids. The DNA of the CDR3 is TGCGCTCAGGCAGGGGGCGAGCAGTACTTC. Protein product: CAQAGGEQYF.

This clonotype was observed at least ten times. The V call is TRBV4-3, the J call TRBJ2-3; 10 bases align to TRBD2. V gave up 2 bases and J gave up 2 bases; unmatched junction bases: 10. Germline CDR1 LGHNA, CDR2 YSLEER. This CDR3 is 18 amino acids long. The CDR3 coding sequence is TGCGCCAGCAGCCAATCCCCCACCCTAGCGGGGGCCACAGATACGCAGTATTTT. The encoded protein is CASSQSPTLAGATDTQYF.

This clonotype was picked up a small number of times. J is TRBJ2-3 and V is TRBV9; possible D gene TRBD2, 5 bases. Trimming removed 0 bases at V and 2 bases at J, with 7 bases between. The germline gives CDR1 SGDLS, CDR2 YYNGEE. The CDR3 has 14 amino acids. The CDR3 spells CASSVEAATDTQYF. CDR3 DNA: TGTGCCAGCAGCGTAGAAGCGGCCACAGATACGCAGTATTTT.

A single count supports this clonotype. V and J are TRBV4-1 and TRBJ2-7, with D perhaps assigned TRBD1 or TRBD2 (5 bases each). The CDR3 runs 13 residues. Trimming cost V 5 bases and J 3 bases, with 11 bases left between them. Germline V lookup: CDR1 MGHRA, CDR2 YSYEKL. The CDR3 DNA follows: TGCGCCAGCAGCTCCCGGGACGGCTACGAGCAGTACTTC. It specifies CASSSRDGYEQYF.

This clonotype was counted many times. The chain joins TRBV12-3 or TRBV12-4 to TRBJ2-7, with 10 bases fitting TRBD2. CDR3 size: 12 residues. With 4 bases clipped from V and 11 bases from J, the junction kept 5 bases outside the gene matches. The CDR3 region has the DNA TGTGCCAGCAGTTCGACTAGCGGGCATAAGTACTTC. This translates into CASSSTSGHKYF.

Note on this clonotype: Given a much more abundant clone one base away, this may be a read error. The chain links TRBV6-1 to TRBJ2-5, with 10 bases that match TRBD2. CDR1 MNHNS and CDR2 SASEGT come from the germline V gene. V lost 4 bases and J lost 11; bases outside the gene matches: 16. This CDR3 is built from 16 residues. The CDR3 loop is CASSVLAGGTINEQYF. In DNA, the CDR3 is TGTGCCAGCAGTGTTTTAGCGGGGGGAACTATCAATGAGCAGTACTTC.

This clonotype was recorded at least ten times. The chain uses TRBV5-1 and TRBJ2-2; no definite D call. Per the germline V gene, CDR1 is SGHRS and CDR2 is YFSETQ. The CDR3 spans 16 residues. V was pared by 4 bases and J by 0 bases, with 13 bases between. The CDR3 region has the DNA TGCGCCAGCAGCGGGTTGGTCGCTGCGAACACCGGGGAGCTGTTTTTT. Amino acids: CASSGLVAANTGELFF.

On this clonotype itself: A read error may explain this, as a much larger clone is one base away. The CDR3 DNA follows: TGTGCCAGCAGTTCGCCAGCAATTGGGCCCCAGCATTTT. Translated, it gives CASSSPAIGPQHF. The gene calls are TRBV2 and TRBJ1-5; D call uncertain. Trimming shortened V by 5 bases and J by 9 bases, and 14 bases separated the two germline ends. The CDR3 extends over 13 amino acids. Germline loops: CDR1 SNHLY, CDR2 FYNNEI. The whole variable domain, remainder taken from reference TRBV2 and TRBJ1-5, is EPEVTQTPSHQVTQMGQEVILRCVPISNHLYFYWYRQILGQKVEFLVSFYNNEISEKSEIFDDQFSVERPDGSNFTLKIRSTKLEDSAMYFCASSSPAIGPQHFGDGTRLSIL.

To note about this clonotype: This may arise from a read error, as a much more abundant clone is one base away. As DNA, the CDR3 is TGTGCCGGCAGCTTAATGTCAGGGCAAGAGACCCAGTACTTC. It specifies CAGSLMSGQETQYF. The chain is built from TRBV7-9 and TRBJ2-5, with a possible D match to TRBD1 (5 bases). Germline CDR1 is SEHNR and CDR2 is FQNEAQ (reference sequence). The CDR3 consists of 14 residues. The whole variable domain, filled in from reference TRBV7-9 and TRBJ2-5, reads DTGVSQNPRHKITKRGQNVTFRCDPISEHNRLYWYRQTLGQGPEFLTYFQNEAQLEKSRLLSDRFSAERPKGSFSTLEIQRTEQGDSAMYLCAGSLMSGQETQYFGPGTRLLVL.